This is a list of T cell receptor beta chains from one sample in a study of tumor-infiltrating lymphocytes in primary liver carcinoma. MiXCR was run by TCRdb on the multiplex PCR reads, yielding one entry per CDR3 protein. The sample holds 45,000 to 65,000 distinct CDR3 sequences, around 77% seen once. The sample taken for sequencing was liver tumor tissue from sampling region 5. These receptors came from a man aged 35 to 55 with primary liver carcinoma and hepatitis B virus infection. Both conserved end residues are trimmed from each CDR3. The order of the fields is J gene, V gene, CDR3 protein.

j_call: TRBJ2-3
v_call: TRBV6-5
cdr3_aa: VSNPGLVGTDTQY

j_call: TRBJ1-4
v_call: TRBV12-3/TRBV12-4
cdr3_aa: ASCLSGVEKLL

j_call: TRBJ2-5
v_call: TRBV5-4
cdr3_aa: ASSGKTSGQETQY

j_call: TRBJ1-5
v_call: TRBV29-1
cdr3_aa: SVLEWSNQPQH

j_call: TRBJ2-7
v_call: TRBV7-9
cdr3_aa: ASSWGQSYEQY

j_call: TRBJ2-3
v_call: TRBV2
cdr3_aa: ASMGTSRSTDTQY

j_call: TRBJ2-1
v_call: TRBV7-8
cdr3_aa: AGSLVGTGVNEQF

j_call: TRBJ1-1
v_call: TRBV11-2
cdr3_aa: ASSIAGGQKNTEAF

j_call: TRBJ1-4
v_call: TRBV7-9
cdr3_aa: ASSSARQNEKLF

j_call: TRBJ2-3
v_call: TRBV29-1
cdr3_aa: GVVDPTFRDTQY

j_call: TRBJ1-2
v_call: TRBV20-1
cdr3_aa: SARAIGLDYGYT

j_call: TRBJ1-4
v_call: TRBV7-9
cdr3_aa: ANSLAGQNEKLF

j_call: TRBJ1-5
v_call: TRBV6-6
cdr3_aa: VSSYLQGNQPQH

j_call: TRBJ1-3
v_call: TRBV11-2
cdr3_aa: AGSVSYTRAPGNTIY

j_call: TRBJ2-1
v_call: TRBV5-5
cdr3_aa: ANSLESGRDEQF

j_call: TRBJ2-7
v_call: TRBV20-1
cdr3_aa: SARPGGASYEQY

j_call: TRBJ1-1
v_call: TRBV5-1
cdr3_aa: ASARGLALMNTEAF

j_call: TRBJ2-3
v_call: TRBV11-2
cdr3_aa: AGGAREPADTQY

j_call: TRBJ2-1
v_call: TRBV2
cdr3_aa: ASTNLGTSGNNEQL

j_call: TRBJ1-2
v_call: TRBV6-6
cdr3_aa: ANSSRGVGYGNT

j_call: TRBJ2-7
v_call: TRBV21-1
cdr3_aa: ASSTGTERYYGQY

j_call: TRBJ1-6
v_call: TRBV28
cdr3_aa: ASSLQGEWDSPLH

j_call: TRBJ1-5
v_call: TRBV7-8
cdr3_aa: VSGLGTGENQPQH

j_call: TRBJ2-7
v_call: TRBV11-2
cdr3_aa: ASSLRWTGENERY

j_call: TRBJ2-7
v_call: TRBV5-1
cdr3_aa: AISLERTYEQY

j_call: TRBJ2-2
v_call: TRBV24-1
cdr3_aa: ATSEGDHDTGELF

j_call: TRBJ1-4
v_call: TRBV28
cdr3_aa: ASSHRDRGPAITKLF

j_call: TRBJ2-1
v_call: TRBV11-1
cdr3_aa: TSTAGGPNEQF

j_call: TRBJ2-2
v_call: TRBV14
cdr3_aa: TSSQDRLNTRELF

j_call: TRBJ2-3
v_call: TRBV5-6
cdr3_aa: ASSLLADNTYTQY

j_call: TRBJ2-3
v_call: TRBV5-5
cdr3_aa: ASSLTDGIDMQY

j_call: TRBJ2-1
v_call: TRBV28
cdr3_aa: ACSGTSDELF

j_call: TRBJ1-6
v_call: TRBV14
cdr3_aa: ASINSGENSPIH

j_call: TRBJ2-1
v_call: TRBV28
cdr3_aa: ASSGTSNDQF

j_call: TRBJ1-1
v_call: TRBV13
cdr3_aa: ASSTRGSGAF

j_call: TRBJ2-1
v_call: TRBV29-1
cdr3_aa: SVNLQDASSYNEQF

j_call: TRBJ1-2
v_call: TRBV11-1
cdr3_aa: ASSRTGTVIANYDYT

j_call: TRBJ1-5
v_call: TRBV4-1
cdr3_aa: ASSQDPGTAGSQPQH

j_call: TRBJ2-5
v_call: TRBV29-1
cdr3_aa: SVWGKQVTQY

j_call: TRBJ2-1
v_call: TRBV14
cdr3_aa: ASSRSRIEQF

j_call: TRBJ2-7
v_call: TRBV6-5
cdr3_aa: VSRPQGAYFHEQY

j_call: TRBJ2-2
v_call: TRBV11-2
cdr3_aa: ASGLDHRGGDIGELF

j_call: TRBJ2-3
v_call: TRBV29-1
cdr3_aa: SAQRWGIDTQY

j_call: TRBJ2-7
v_call: TRBV11-3
cdr3_aa: ASNVGQSYKQY

j_call: TRBJ2-3
v_call: TRBV10-2
cdr3_aa: TTSELQGLASTDTQY

j_call: TRBJ2-1
v_call: TRBV7-9
cdr3_aa: GSSHGTSGGSSYNEQF

j_call: TRBJ2-5
v_call: TRBV7-8
cdr3_aa: ASSRRAGVREEIQN

j_call: TRBJ2-2
v_call: TRBV7-8
cdr3_aa: ASSLARLAGNTGELS

j_call: TRBJ2-3
v_call: TRBV5-1
cdr3_aa: TSSLGTMADTQY

j_call: TRBJ2-2
v_call: TRBV6-1
cdr3_aa: ASKSRGSGREELF

j_call: TRBJ2-7
v_call: TRBV7-8
cdr3_aa: ASSLHRDRYEQY

j_call: TRBJ1-2
v_call: TRBV6-6
cdr3_aa: ASSSRRNNSNYGYT

j_call: TRBJ2-7
v_call: TRBV5-4
cdr3_aa: ASSIPSGGTHEQY

j_call: TRBJ1-5
v_call: TRBV11-2
cdr3_aa: ASLVGVTGSNQPQH

j_call: TRBJ1-1
v_call: TRBV29-1
cdr3_aa: SVAGGWGMNTEAF

j_call: TRBJ2-5
v_call: TRBV11-2
cdr3_aa: ASSLGTSGQETQY

j_call: TRBJ2-6
v_call: TRBV11-2
cdr3_aa: ASSMGGDRDISLSGANVLT

j_call: TRBJ2-2
v_call: TRBV7-9
cdr3_aa: ASSWGNTGELF

j_call: TRBJ1-6
v_call: TRBV6-4
cdr3_aa: ASSGTAGGDSPLH

j_call: TRBJ2-7
v_call: TRBV11-2
cdr3_aa: TISLEPSGIWVEQY